This T cell receptor (beta chain) was retrieved from a study of blood T cell repertoires in COVID-19. Study-wide background: In each case, the material was cDNA or gDNA derived from T cells, B-cell-depleted T cells, or PBMCs.

This clone was picked up one time. Assay used: immunoSEQ multiplex PCR; TCRdb lists only in-frame clones, some missing. This sample has 250,000 to 300,000 clones, with 87% found just once. The TCR originated in a woman between 50 and 59 years old who had recovered from COVID-19. The material sequenced was peripheral blood.

Here the CDR3 reads CASRRSGTYEQYF. Written as DNA, the CDR3 is TGTGCCAGCAGGCGGAGTGGCACCTACGAGCAGTACTTC. The chain combines TRBV27 with TRBJ2-7; D ambiguous. The germline V and J ends were trimmed by 6 bases and 2 bases, with 11 bases remaining between them. The CDR3 is made up of 13 amino acids. CDR1 and CDR2 (germline): MNHEY, SMNVEV (reference sequence).